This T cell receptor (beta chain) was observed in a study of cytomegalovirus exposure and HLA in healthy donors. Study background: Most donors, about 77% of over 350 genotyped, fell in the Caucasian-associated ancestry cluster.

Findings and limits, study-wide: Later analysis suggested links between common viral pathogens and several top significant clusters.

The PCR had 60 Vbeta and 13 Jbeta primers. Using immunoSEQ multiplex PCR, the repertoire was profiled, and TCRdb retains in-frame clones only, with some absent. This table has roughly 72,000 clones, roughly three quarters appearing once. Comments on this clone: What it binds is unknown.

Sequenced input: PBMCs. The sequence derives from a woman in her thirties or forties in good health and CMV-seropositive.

In DNA form, the CDR3 reads TGTGCCAGCAGCGTAGGGGGAGCATCAAGAAGCTATGGCTACACCTTC. Translation gives CASSVGGASRSYGYTF. The gene calls are TRBV9 and TRBJ1-2, with D unresolved. Trimming removed 0 bases at V and 4 bases at J, with 16 bases between. Germline V gene sequence: CDR1 SGDLS, CDR2 YYNGEE. There are 16 residues in the CDR3.